This T cell receptor beta chain was recovered during a study of T cells in Graves' hyperthyroidism and ophthalmopathy. There were TCR beta CDR3 regions amplified from RNA transcripts. The HTBI primer set served for first-round RT-PCR of the TCR CDR3. A single record per CDR3 protein comes from TCRdb applying MiXCR to the multiplex PCR reads. Among some 460,000 distinct CDR3 sequences, around 16% were seen once, and the ten largest hold around 7.3%. The table lists this clonotype with many counts. The CDR3 runs 14 residues. Trimming took off 5 bases at V and 3 bases at J, with 10 bases between the two ends. Germline V gene lookup returns CDR1 SGHTA and CDR2 FQGTGA.

The material sequenced was blood. The receptor comes from a woman under 30 with Graves' hyperthyroidism. This chain links TRBV7-3 with TRBJ2-2; D tentatively reads TRBD1 or TRBD2 (6 bases each). The CDR3: CASSLRGDTGELFF. The CDR3 DNA follows: TGTGCCAGCAGCCTGAGGGGGGACACCGGGGAGCTGTTTTTT.